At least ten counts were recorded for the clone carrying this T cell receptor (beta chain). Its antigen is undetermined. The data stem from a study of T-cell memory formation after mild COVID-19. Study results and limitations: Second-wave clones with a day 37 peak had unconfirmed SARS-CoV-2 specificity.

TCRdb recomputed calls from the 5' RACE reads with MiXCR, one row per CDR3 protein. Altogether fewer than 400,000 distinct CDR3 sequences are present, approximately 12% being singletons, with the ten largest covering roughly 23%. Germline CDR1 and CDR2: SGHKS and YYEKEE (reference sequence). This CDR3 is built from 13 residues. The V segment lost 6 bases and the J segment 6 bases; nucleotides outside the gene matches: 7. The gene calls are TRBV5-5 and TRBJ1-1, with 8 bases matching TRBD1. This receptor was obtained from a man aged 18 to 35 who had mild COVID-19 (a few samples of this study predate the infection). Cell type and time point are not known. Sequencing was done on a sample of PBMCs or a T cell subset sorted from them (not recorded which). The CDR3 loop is CASIGIQGAEAFF. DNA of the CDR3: TGTGCCAGCATCGGCATACAGGGGGCTGAAGCTTTCTTT.